This is a list of T cell receptor beta chains from one sample in a study of shared clonotypes between healthy human individuals. TCRdb's table, derived via immunoSEQ multiplex PCR, lists solely in-frame clones and lacks some. The sample includes roughly 1.4 million clones, approximately 98.5% seen only once; the top ten take about 0.34%. Sample: naive CD4+ T cells sorted from blood. The source of these receptors is a man aged 30 to 45 in good health. Each CDR3 is given with its conserved first and last residue. A D gene is named only where the DNA matches it firmly. Rows give clone size only sometimes, using once, few, many, or a class for an expanded clone.

j_call d_call clone_size v_call cdr3_nt cdr3_aa
TRBJ2-2 TRBD1 . TRBV6-1 TGTGCCAGCAGTGAAGTCGTATTAACGGGACAGCCATACTTGGGGGAGCTGTTTTTT CASSEVVLTGQPYLGELFF
TRBJ1-1 TRBD1 . TRBV18 TGTGCCAGCTCACCCGACAGGGGATTTCACACTGAAGCTTTCTTT CASSPDRGFHTEAFF
TRBJ2-7 . . TRBV21-1 TGTGCCAGCAGCAAAGGCGTGCAGACAACCCCCTACGAGCAGTACTTC CASSKGVQTTPYEQYF
TRBJ2-7 . once TRBV2 TGTGCCAGCAACCGGGACGGTCCCGAGCAGTACTTC CASNRDGPEQYF
TRBJ2-5 . once TRBV19 TGTGCCACAAGGGGCGCGGGAGAGACCCAGTACTTC CATRGAGETQYF
TRBJ2-5 . . TRBV2 TGTGCCAGCAGTGTTGAGGCTCAAGAGACCCAGTACTTC CASSVEAQETQYF
TRBJ1-2 . . TRBV5-4 TGTGCCAGCAGCTTGGAGAGGGTCCGAGAATTACCTTGGTATGGCTACACCTTC CASSLERVRELPWYGYTF
TRBJ2-3 . . TRBV10-3 TGTGCCATCAGTGGGCAGGGGCAACCGGAGTCTGACACAGATACGCAGTATTTT CAISGQGQPESDTDTQYF
TRBJ1-1 TRBD1 . TRBV7-6 TGTGCCAGCAGCTTAGGTACAGGGGGGCTGAACACTGAAGCTTTCTTT CASSLGTGGLNTEAFF
TRBJ1-2 . . TRBV21-1 TGTGCCAGCGGAAACAGATACTATGGCTACACCTTC CASGNRYYGYTF
TRBJ1-1 TRBD1 . TRBV28 TGTGCTTCACTTAAGGGGGCAAACACTGAAGCTTTCTTT CASLKGANTEAFF
TRBJ2-2 TRBD2 . TRBV9 TGTGCCAGCAGCGTGGGCGGGAGGCCCAACACCGGGGAGCTGTTTTTT CASSVGGRPNTGELFF
TRBJ2-2 . . TRBV5-1 TGCGCCAGCAGCTTGGCCGTCACCGTTGGACAAGGAACCGGGGAGCTGTTTTTT CASSLAVTVGQGTGELFF
TRBJ1-5 . once TRBV18 TGTGCCAGCTCACCAGGGGCCTTACAGCCCCAGCATTTT CASSPGALQPQHF
TRBJ2-3 . . TRBV19 TGTGCCAGTAGTATAAAGGGTATAGATACGCAGTATTTT CASSIKGIDTQYF
TRBJ1-4 TRBD1 . TRBV7-9 TGTGCCAGCAGCATTGGACAGGGGGCTGAAAAACTGTTTTTT CASSIGQGAEKLFF
TRBJ2-5 . . TRBV7-9 TGTGCCAGCAGCTTAGGCCGGGGGGAGACCCAGTACTTC CASSLGRGETQYF
TRBJ1-1 . . TRBV10-1 TGCGCCAGCAGTGATGAAGCCTTAGGGGTTGAAGGTGAAGCTTTCTTT CASSDEALGVEGEAFF
TRBJ2-3 TRBD1 . TRBV10-2 TGCGCCAGCAGCCAGCACAGGGGGGACTCCTACACAGATACGCAGTATTTT CASSQHRGDSYTDTQYF
TRBJ2-7 TRBD2 . TRBV25-1 TGTGCCAGCAGTAACACGCGGGAGGTTGGGTACGAGCAGTACTTC CASSNTREVGYEQYF